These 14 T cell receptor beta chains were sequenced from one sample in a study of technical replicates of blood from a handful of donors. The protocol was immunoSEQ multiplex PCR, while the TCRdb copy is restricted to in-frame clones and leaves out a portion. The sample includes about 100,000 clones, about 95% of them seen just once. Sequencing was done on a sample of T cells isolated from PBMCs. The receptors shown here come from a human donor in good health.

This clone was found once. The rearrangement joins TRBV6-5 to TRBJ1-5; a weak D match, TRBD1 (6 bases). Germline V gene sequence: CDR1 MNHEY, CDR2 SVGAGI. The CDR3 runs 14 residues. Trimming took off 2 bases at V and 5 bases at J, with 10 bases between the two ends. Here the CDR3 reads CASSYRTADQPQHF. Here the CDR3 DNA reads TGTGCCAGCAGTTACAGGACAGCTGATCAGCCCCAGCATTTT.

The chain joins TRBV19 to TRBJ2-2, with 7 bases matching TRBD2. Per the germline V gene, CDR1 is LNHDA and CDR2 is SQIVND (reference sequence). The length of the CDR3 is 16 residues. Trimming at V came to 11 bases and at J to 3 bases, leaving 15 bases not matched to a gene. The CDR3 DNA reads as TGTGCCGACACGTGCAGGACTAGAGTTGACACCGGGGAGCTGTTTTTT. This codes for CADTCRTRVDTGELFF.

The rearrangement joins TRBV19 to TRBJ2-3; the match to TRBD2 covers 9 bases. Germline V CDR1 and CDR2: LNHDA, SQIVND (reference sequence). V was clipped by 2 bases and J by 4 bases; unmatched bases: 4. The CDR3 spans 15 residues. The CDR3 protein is CASSIRRGGSDTQYF. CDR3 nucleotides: TGTGCCAGTAGTATAAGGCGGGGGGGCTCAGATACGCAGTATTTT.

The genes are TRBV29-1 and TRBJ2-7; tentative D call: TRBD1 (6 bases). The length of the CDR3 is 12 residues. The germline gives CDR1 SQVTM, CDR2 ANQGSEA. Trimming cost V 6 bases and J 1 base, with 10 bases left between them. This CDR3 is CSVRQASYEQYF. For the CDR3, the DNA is TGCAGCGTGCGACAGGCTTCCTACGAGCAGTACTTC.

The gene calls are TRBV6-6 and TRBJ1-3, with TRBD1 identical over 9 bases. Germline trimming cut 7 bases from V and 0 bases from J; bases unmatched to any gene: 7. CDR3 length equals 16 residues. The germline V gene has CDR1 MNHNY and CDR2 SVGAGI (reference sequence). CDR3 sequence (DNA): TGTGCCAGCAAACGGACAGGGGCCGGCTCTGGAAACACCATATATTTT. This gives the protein CASKRTGAGSGNTIYF.

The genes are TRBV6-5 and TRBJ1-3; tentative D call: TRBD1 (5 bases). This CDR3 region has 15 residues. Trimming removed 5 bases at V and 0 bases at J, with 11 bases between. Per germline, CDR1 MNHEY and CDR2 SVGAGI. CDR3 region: CASSKTVNSGNTIYF. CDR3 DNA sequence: TGTGCCAGCAGTAAGACAGTCAACTCTGGAAACACCATATATTTT.

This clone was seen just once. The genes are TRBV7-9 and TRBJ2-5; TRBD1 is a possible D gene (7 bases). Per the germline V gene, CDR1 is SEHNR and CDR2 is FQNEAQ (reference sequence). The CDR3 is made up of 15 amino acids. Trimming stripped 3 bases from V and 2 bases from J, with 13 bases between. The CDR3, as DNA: TGTGCCAGCAGCTTTAACCCAGGGGGGCAAGAGACCCAGTACTTC. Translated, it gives CASSFNPGGQETQYF.

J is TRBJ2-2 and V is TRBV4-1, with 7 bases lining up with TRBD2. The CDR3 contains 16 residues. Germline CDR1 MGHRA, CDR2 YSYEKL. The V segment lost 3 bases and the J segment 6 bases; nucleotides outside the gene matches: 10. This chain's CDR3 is CASSQNPRLAPGELFF. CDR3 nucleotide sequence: TGCGCCAGCAGCCAGAACCCGAGACTAGCCCCCGGGGAGCTGTTTTTT.

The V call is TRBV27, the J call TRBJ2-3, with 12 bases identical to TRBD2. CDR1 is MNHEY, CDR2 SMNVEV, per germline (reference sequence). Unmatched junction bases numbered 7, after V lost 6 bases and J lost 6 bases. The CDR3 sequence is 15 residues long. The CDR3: CASSRRLAGADTQYF. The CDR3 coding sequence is TGTGCCAGCAGCCGCAGACTAGCGGGAGCGGATACGCAGTATTTT.

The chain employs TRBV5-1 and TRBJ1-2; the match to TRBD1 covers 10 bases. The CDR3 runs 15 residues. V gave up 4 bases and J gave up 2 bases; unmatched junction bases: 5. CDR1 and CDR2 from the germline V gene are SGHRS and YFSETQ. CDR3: CASSGATGGNYGYTF. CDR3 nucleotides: TGCGCCAGCAGCGGGGCGACAGGGGGCAACTATGGCTACACCTTC. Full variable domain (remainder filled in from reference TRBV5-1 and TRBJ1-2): KAGVTQTPRYLIKTRGQQVTLSCSPISGHRSVSWYQQTPGQGLQFLFEYFSETQRNKGNFPGRFSGRQFSNSRSEMNVSTLELGDSALYLCASSGATGGNYGYTFGSGTRLTVV.

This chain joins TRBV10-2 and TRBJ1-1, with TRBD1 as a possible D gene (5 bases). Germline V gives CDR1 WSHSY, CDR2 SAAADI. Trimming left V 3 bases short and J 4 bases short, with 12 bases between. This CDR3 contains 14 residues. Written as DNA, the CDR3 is TGCGCCAGCAGTGACGGGGGTTTTGGCACTGAAGCTTTCTTT. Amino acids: CASSDGGFGTEAFF.

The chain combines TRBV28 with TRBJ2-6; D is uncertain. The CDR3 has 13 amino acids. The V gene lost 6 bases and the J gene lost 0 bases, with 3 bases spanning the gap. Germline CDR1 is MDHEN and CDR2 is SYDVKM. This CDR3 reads CASRLSGANVLTF. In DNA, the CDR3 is TGTGCCAGCAGACTCTCTGGGGCCAACGTCCTGACTTTC.

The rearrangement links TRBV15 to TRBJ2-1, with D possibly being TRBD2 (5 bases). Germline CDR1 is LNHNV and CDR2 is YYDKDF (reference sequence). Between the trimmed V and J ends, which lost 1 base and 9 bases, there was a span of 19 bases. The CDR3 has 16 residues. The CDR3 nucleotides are TGTGCCACCAGCAGAGGGGGATCGGGCGGGTGGCGTGAGCAGTTCTTC. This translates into CATSRGGSGGWREQFF.

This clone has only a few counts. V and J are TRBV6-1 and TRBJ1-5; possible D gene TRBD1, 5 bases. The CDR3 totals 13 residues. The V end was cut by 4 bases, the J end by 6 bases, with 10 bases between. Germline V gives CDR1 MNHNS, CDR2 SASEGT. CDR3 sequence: CASSAGWSQPQHF. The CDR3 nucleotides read TGTGCCAGCAGTGCAGGGTGGAGTCAGCCCCAGCATTTT.